This entry is about one T cell receptor beta chain. These data are taken from a study of T cell responses to AZD1222 COVID-19 vaccine. From germline, CDR1 is SNHLY and CDR2 FYNNEI. The CDR3 is 14 residues long. J was trimmed by 0 bases and V by 6 bases; bases with no gene match: 3. Produced via immunoSEQ multiplex PCR; TCRdb's table is partial and in-frame only. Found here are over 110,000 clones, 85% to 90% of them singletons; the top ten hold around 1.6%. This material consisted of peripheral blood, taken 28 days after the second AZD1222 dose. The rearrangement uses TRBV2 and TRBJ1-1, with 8 bases matching TRBD1. The TCR comes from an adult who received the AZD1222 COVID-19 vaccine. The CDR3 region is CASSRQGMNTEAFF. CDR3 DNA: TGTGCCAGCAGCCGACAGGGGATGAACACTGAAGCTTTCTTT.